These T cell receptor beta chains were read from a single sample in a study of cytomegalovirus exposure and HLA in healthy donors. The data were produced by immunoSEQ multiplex PCR, yet TCRdb's version contains in-frame clones alone and is incomplete. The sample shows 100,000 or so clones, 65% to 90% of them seen only once. The sequencing sample was made of PBMCs. These receptors originate from a young man in good health and CMV-seropositive. CDR3s include the opening cysteine and the closing phenylalanine or tryptophan. D genes are given only for firm matches. Clone size appears in some rows only: once, few, many, or a class for an expanded clone.

clone_size	v_call	j_call	d_call	cdr3_aa	cdr3_nt
-	TRBV5-6	TRBJ1-2	TRBD1	CASSPGTGIGYTF	TGTGCCAGCAGCCCGGGGACAGGTATTGGCTACACCTTC
-	TRBV4-1	TRBJ2-7	TRBD1	CASSQGTGGFDEQYF	TGCGCCAGCAGCCAGGGGACAGGGGGCTTCGACGAGCAGTACTTC
-	TRBV4-1	TRBJ2-7	-	CASSPGTVYEQYF	TGCGCCAGCAGCCCCGGGACTGTCTACGAGCAGTACTTC
-	TRBV7-2	TRBJ2-7	-	CASSYTGTSGEQYF	TGTGCCAGCAGCTACACCGGGACATCAGGCGAGCAGTACTTC
-	TRBV30	TRBJ1-2	-	CAWSFPPKGYTF	TGTGCCTGGAGTTTCCCCCCTAAGGGCTACACCTTC
once	TRBV5-1	TRBJ1-1	-	CASSLVAGYGNTEAFF	TGCGCCAGCAGCTTGGTAGCTGGGTACGGGAACACTGAAGCTTTCTTT
few	TRBV6-6	TRBJ2-7	-	CASSYLKGRLCEQYF	TGTGCCAGCAGTTACTTGAAGGGGAGGCTCTGCGAGCAGTACTTC
-	TRBV6-5	TRBJ2-5	TRBD2	CASKASGGAETQYF	TGTGCCAGCAAGGCTAGCGGGGGGGCCGAGACCCAGTACTTC
-	TRBV2	TRBJ1-2	TRBD1	CASSEGQGYGYTF	TGTGCCAGCAGTGAGGGACAGGGTTATGGCTACACCTTC
-	TRBV7-2	TRBJ1-4	-	CASSYDRTGYEKLFF	TGTGCCAGCAGCTACGACAGGACGGGCTATGAAAAACTGTTTTTT
-	TRBV27	TRBJ1-5	-	CASSHYFRQDSNQPQHF	TGTGCCAGCAGTCACTACTTCAGACAGGATAGCAATCAGCCCCAGCATTTT
-	TRBV6-1	TRBJ2-6	TRBD1	CASSGDRVTAGANVLTF	TGTGCCAGCAGTGGGGACAGGGTAACTGCTGGGGCCAACGTCCTGACTTTC
-	TRBV2	TRBJ2-7	-	CGGGATTYEQYF	TGTGGAGGGGGGGCTACTACCTACGAGCAGTACTTC
-	TRBV4-3	TRBJ2-5	TRBD2	CASSQESGTSGGATQYF	TGCGCCAGCAGCCAAGAATCCGGGACTAGCGGGGGGGCGACCCAGTACTTC
-	TRBV7-2	TRBJ2-7	TRBD2	CASRFAGTRAYEQYF	TGTGCCAGCAGATTTGCCGGGACTAGGGCCTACGAGCAGTACTTC
-	TRBV5-3	TRBJ1-2	TRBD1	CARSLQLRAGGSGYTF	TGTGCCAGAAGCTTGCAGTTGAGGGCAGGGGGTAGTGGCTACACCTTC
once	TRBV5-1	TRBJ1-5	-	CASSLQGISNQPQHF	TGCGCCAGCAGCCTCCAGGGGATTAGCAATCAGCCCCAGCATTTT
-	TRBV10-3	TRBJ1-4	TRBD1	CAISDTGGRGEKLFF	TGTGCCATCAGTGATACAGGGGGTCGCGGCGAAAAACTGTTTTTT
few	TRBV10-3	TRBJ1-2	-	CATHSIASYGYTF	TGTGCCACTCACTCCATCGCTTCCTATGGCTACACCTTC
few	TRBV6-1	TRBJ1-3	-	CASSAEKGNTIYF	TGTGCCAGCAGTGCGGAGAAGGGAAACACCATATATTTT
-	TRBV9	TRBJ2-6	TRBD2	CASSAIYDKRGGTSGANVLTF	TGTGCCAGCAGCGCAATCTATGACAAGCGGGGGGGGACCTCTGGGGCCAACGTCCTGACTTTC
-	TRBV5-6	TRBJ2-1	TRBD2	CASSPTSDEQFF	TGTGCCAGCAGCCCAACTAGCGATGAGCAGTTCTTC
-	TRBV6-1	TRBJ1-1	TRBD1	CASSDPNSGTGNTEAFF	TGTGCCAGCAGTGACCCGAACTCCGGGACAGGGAACACTGAAGCTTTCTTT
-	TRBV28	TRBJ2-7	-	CASKQGVFEQYF	TGTGCCAGCAAACAGGGCGTCTTCGAGCAGTACTTC
once	TRBV7-2	TRBJ1-2	-	CASSLSGGALAYGYTF	TGTGCCAGCAGCCTTTCTGGAGGGGCGCTGGCCTATGGCTACACCTTC
few	TRBV10-1	TRBJ2-1	TRBD2	CASSDAGGNEQFF	TGCGCCAGCAGTGATGCGGGGGGAAATGAGCAGTTCTTC
-	TRBV15	TRBJ2-7	-	CATSREGAGGYEQYF	TGTGCCACCAGCAGGGAGGGGGCAGGGGGCTACGAGCAGTACTTC
-	TRBV7-2	TRBJ2-2	TRBD1	CASSRDRYTGELFF	TGTGCCAGCAGCCGGGACAGGTACACCGGGGAGCTGTTTTTT
-	TRBV30	TRBJ1-2	-	CAWSAGNYGYTF	TGTGCCTGGAGCGCAGGGAACTATGGCTACACCTTC
once	TRBV5-6	TRBJ1-4	-	CASSLLNEKLFF	TGTGCCAGCAGCCTACTAAATGAAAAACTGTTTTTT
few	TRBV5-4	TRBJ1-3	-	CASSSDSFSGNTIYF	TGTGCCAGCAGCTCGGACAGCTTTTCTGGAAACACCATATATTTT
-	TRBV4-1	TRBJ2-1	-	CASSQGEASYNEQFF	TGCGCCAGCAGCCAAGGGGAGGCGTCCTACAATGAGCAGTTCTTC
-	TRBV27	TRBJ1-2	-	CASSLDQGLSGYTF	TGTGCCAGCAGTTTGGATCAGGGGTTGAGTGGCTACACCTTC
-	TRBV6-5	TRBJ1-2	TRBD1	CASSYAAGTGERGYTF	TGTGCCAGCAGTTACGCCGCCGGGACAGGGGAAAGAGGCTACACCTTC
few	TRBV7-7	TRBJ1-2	-	CASSLAQAVQVINYGYTF	TGTGCTAGCAGCTTAGCTCAGGCAGTCCAAGTAATAAACTATGGCTACACCTTC
few	TRBV11-2	TRBJ1-5	-	CASSPSRGRDQPQHF	TGTGCCAGCAGCCCAAGCAGGGGCCGGGATCAGCCCCAGCATTTT
-	TRBV6-1	TRBJ2-7	TRBD1	CASRRTGHDEQYF	TGTGCCAGCAGGCGGACAGGGCACGACGAGCAGTACTTC
-	TRBV2	TRBJ1-6	TRBD1	CASSGQGRSDSPLHF	TGTGCCAGCAGTGGACAGGGCCGATCAGATTCACCCCTCCACTTT
-	TRBV5-1	TRBJ1-1	TRBD1	CASSGDSPNTEAFF	TGCGCCAGCAGCGGGGACAGCCCGAACACTGAAGCTTTCTTT
-	TRBV5-1	TRBJ2-3	TRBD2	CASSLAASGVTDTQYF	TGCGCCAGCAGCTTGGCGGCTAGCGGGGTCACAGATACGCAGTATTTT
-	TRBV7-8	TRBJ2-5	-	CASSSRGETQYF	TGTGCCAGCAGCTCAAGGGGTGAGACCCAGTACTTC